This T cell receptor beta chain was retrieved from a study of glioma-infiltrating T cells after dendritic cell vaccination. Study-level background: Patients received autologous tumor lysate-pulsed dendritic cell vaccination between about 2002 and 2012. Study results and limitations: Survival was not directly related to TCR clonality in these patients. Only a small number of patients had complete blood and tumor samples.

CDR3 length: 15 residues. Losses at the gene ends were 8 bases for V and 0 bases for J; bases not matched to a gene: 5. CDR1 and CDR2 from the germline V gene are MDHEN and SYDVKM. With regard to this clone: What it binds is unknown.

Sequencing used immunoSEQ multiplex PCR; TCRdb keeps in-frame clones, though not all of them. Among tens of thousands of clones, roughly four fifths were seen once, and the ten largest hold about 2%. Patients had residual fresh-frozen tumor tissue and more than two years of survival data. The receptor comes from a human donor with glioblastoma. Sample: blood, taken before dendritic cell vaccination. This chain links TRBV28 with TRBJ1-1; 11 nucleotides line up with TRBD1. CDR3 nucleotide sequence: TGTGCCAGCCCAGGGACAGGGGGGTTGAACACTGAAGCTTTCTTT. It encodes CASPGTGGLNTEAFF.